This TCR beta chain was profiled in a study of blood T cells in healthy people across ages. A J-beta primer mix and a sample-barcoded 5' primer were used in a second PCR of about 7 to 11 cycles. TCRdb reanalysed the 5' RACE reads using MiXCR and keeps one entry per CDR3 protein. The data contain about 900,000 distinct CDR3 sequences, 62% of them singletons. V was trimmed by 0 bases and J by 11 bases, leaving 13 bases between them. The CDR3 runs to 13 residues. Germline CDR1 is MGHRA and CDR2 is YSYEKL. Study findings and constraints: TCR beta diversity, measured per million T cells, fell in a roughly linear way with age. The lack of PBMC sorting stopped any conclusive naive versus antigen-experienced comparison.

About this clonotype itself: Its target is not known.

This sequence was found in a man younger than 45 in good health. Sequencing was carried out using blood. The chain carries TRBV4-1 and TRBJ1-2; no reliable D call. CDR3: CASSQDHLGIYTF. CDR3 nucleotides: TGCGCCAGCAGCCAAGATCACCTCGGCATTTACACCTTC.